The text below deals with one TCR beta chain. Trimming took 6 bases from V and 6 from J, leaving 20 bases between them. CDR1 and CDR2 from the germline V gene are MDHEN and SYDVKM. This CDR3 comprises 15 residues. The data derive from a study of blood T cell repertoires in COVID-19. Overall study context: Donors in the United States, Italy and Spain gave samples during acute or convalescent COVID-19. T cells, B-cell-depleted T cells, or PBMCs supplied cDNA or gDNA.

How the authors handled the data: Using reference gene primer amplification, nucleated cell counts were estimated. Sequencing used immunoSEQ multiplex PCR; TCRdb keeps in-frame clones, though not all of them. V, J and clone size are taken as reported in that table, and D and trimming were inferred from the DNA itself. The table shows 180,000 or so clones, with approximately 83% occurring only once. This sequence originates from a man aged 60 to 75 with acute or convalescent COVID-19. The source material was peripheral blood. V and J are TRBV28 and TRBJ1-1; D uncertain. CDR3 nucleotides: TGTGCCAGCAGCACCAACCGGGTTCTGGGAGCTGAAGCTTTCTTT. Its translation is CASSTNRVLGAEAFF.